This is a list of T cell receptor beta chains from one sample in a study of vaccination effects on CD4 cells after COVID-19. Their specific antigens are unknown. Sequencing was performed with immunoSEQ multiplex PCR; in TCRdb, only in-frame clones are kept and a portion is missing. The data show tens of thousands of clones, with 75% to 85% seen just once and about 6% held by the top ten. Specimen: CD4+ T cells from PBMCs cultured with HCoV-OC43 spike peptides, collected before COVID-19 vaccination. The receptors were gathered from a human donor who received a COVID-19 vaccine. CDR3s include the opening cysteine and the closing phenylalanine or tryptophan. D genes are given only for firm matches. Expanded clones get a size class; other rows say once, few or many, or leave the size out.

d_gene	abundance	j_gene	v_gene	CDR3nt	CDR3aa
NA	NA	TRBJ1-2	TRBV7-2	TGTGCCAGCAGCTCCCGGGACCTTCAATCTTATGGCTACACCTTC	CASSSRDLQSYGYTF
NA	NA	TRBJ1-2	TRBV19	TGTGCCAGCCGGAGTGGTTTTGGATATGGCTACACCTTC	CASRSGFGYGYTF
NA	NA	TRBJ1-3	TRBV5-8	TGTGCCAGCAGCTTAGGACGGACATCTGGAAACACCATATATTTT	CASSLGRTSGNTIYF
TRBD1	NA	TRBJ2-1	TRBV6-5	TGTGCCAGCAGCCCGCCCGGGACAGGTAACAATGAGCAGTTCTTC	CASSPPGTGNNEQFF
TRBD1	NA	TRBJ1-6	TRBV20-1	TGCAGTGCTAGTAATCTCGGACAGGGCTCTTCACCCCTCCACTTT	CSASNLGQGSSPLHF
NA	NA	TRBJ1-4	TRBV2	TGTGCCAGCGTCGAGTTTGGCCTCGGGAGTGAAAAACTGTTTTTT	CASVEFGLGSEKLFF
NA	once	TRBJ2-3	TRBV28	TGTGCCAGCGAGGCGCCTAGAAGTAAAACAGATACGCAGTATTTT	CASEAPRSKTDTQYF
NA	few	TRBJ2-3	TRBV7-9	TGTGCCAGCAGCTTAGCTCAGGCGGCAGATACGCAGTATTTT	CASSLAQAADTQYF
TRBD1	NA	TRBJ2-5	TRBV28	TGTGCCAGCAGTTTACCTGGGACAGCAGAGACCCAGTACTTC	CASSLPGTAETQYF
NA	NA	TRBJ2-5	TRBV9	TGTGCCAGCAGCGTAGCTCCACAAGAGACCCAGTACTTC	CASSVAPQETQYF
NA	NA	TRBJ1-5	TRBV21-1	TGTGCCAGCAGCATTATCCCCGCGGGCCCCTATAGCAATCAGCCCCAGCATTTT	CASSIIPAGPYSNQPQHF
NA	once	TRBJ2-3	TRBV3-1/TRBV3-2	TGTGCCAGCAGCCAAAGTCGGGCAGATACGCAGTATTTT	CASSQSRADTQYF
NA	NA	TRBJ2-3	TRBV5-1	TGCGCCAGCAGCACCAGGGCCGATACGCAGTATTTT	CASSTRADTQYF
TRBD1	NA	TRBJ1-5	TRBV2	TGTGCCAGCAGTTATAGGACAGGGACAAGAAATCAGCCCCAGCATTTT	CASSYRTGTRNQPQHF
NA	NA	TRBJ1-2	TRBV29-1	TGCAGCGTTGAAGAGGCGGGGATAAACTATGGCTACACCTTC	CSVEEAGINYGYTF
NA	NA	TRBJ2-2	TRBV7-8	TGTGCCAGCAGCCTCAGAGGCGGGGAGCTGTTTTTT	CASSLRGGELFF
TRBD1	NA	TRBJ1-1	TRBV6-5	TGTGCCAGCAGTTACCTCAGGGGGGACGAAGCTTTCTTT	CASSYLRGDEAFF
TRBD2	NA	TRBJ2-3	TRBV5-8	TGTGCCAGCAGCTTAACCCTAGCGGGGGGGACAGATACGCAGTATTTT	CASSLTLAGGTDTQYF
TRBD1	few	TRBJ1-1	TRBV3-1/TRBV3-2	TGTGCCAGCAGCCAATTAAGGTCAGGGGGCGCTGAAGCTTTCTTT	CASSQLRSGGAEAFF
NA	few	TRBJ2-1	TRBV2	TGTGCCAGCAGTGTCTTTATGAACAATGAGCAGTTCTTC	CASSVFMNNEQFF
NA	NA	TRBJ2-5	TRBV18	TGTGCCAGCTCACCACTTGTACAGATAGAGACCCAGTACTTC	CASSPLVQIETQYF
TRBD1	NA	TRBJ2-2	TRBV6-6	TGTGCCAGCACTCGGACAGGGTCAACTTCGAACACCGGGGAGCTGTTTTTT	CASTRTGSTSNTGELFF
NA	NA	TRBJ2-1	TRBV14	TGTGCCAGCAGCCAACTCTGGTGGGATGAGCAGTTCTTC	CASSQLWWDEQFF
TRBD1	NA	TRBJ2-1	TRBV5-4	TGTGCCAGCAGCTTGGCCTCAGGGGGCGCCTACAATGAGCAGTTCTTC	CASSLASGGAYNEQFF
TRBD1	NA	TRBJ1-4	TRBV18	TGTGCCAGCTCACCCGGGACAGGAAATGAAAAACTGTTTTTT	CASSPGTGNEKLFF
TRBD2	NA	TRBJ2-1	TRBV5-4	TGTGCCAGCAGGGGGGGACTAGCGGGGGGAAACAATGAGCAGTTCTTC	CASRGGLAGGNNEQFF
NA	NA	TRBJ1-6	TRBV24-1	TGTGCCACCAGTGATTCAGGGAACAATTCACCCCTCCACTTT	CATSDSGNNSPLHF
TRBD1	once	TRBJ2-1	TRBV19	TGTGCCAGTAGTAGGGGACAGGGAGATTACAATGAGCAGTTCTTC	CASSRGQGDYNEQFF
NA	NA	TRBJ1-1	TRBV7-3	TGTGCCAGCAGCCCTCGGTCGGAGAACACTGAAGCTTTCTTT	CASSPRSENTEAFF
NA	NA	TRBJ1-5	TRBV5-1	TGCGCCAGCAGCTTGTCCGGGACACTTAATCAGCCCCAGCATTTT	CASSLSGTLNQPQHF
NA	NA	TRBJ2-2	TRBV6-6	TGTGCCAGCAGTCTCTACCCGGGGACGTCGAAGAGCACCGGGGAGCTGTTTTTT	CASSLYPGTSKSTGELFF
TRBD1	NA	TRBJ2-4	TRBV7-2	TGTGCCAGCAGCCCAGGAACAGGGGCTCAGGCCAAAAACATTCAGTACTTC	CASSPGTGAQAKNIQYF
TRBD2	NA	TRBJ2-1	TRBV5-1	TGCGCCAGCTACCTAGGGACTAGCTTTGGGAGTGAGCAGTTCTTC	CASYLGTSFGSEQFF
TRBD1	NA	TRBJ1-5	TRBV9	TGTGCCAGCAGCGTAGGGCAGGGGGCGGATCAGCCCCAGCATTTT	CASSVGQGADQPQHF
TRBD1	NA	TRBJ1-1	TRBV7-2	TGTGCCAGCAGCTTAGTTGGCAGGGGGCCTGAAGCTTTCTTT	CASSLVGRGPEAFF
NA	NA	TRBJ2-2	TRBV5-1	TGCGCCAGCAGCCATGGACAGACCTACAACACCGGGGAGCTGTTTTTT	CASSHGQTYNTGELFF
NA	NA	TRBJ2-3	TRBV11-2	TGTGCCAGCAGCGTTATCCGGGACTTCACGTCCACAGATACGCAGTATTTT	CASSVIRDFTSTDTQYF
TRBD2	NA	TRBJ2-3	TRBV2	TGTGCCAGCAGTCGAAACGGGGGACTAGCGGGGGCAACAGATACGCAGTATTTT	CASSRNGGLAGATDTQYF
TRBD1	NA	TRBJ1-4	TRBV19	TGTGCCAGTAGTCTCCGGGCCCTGACAGGGGTCATTGCAACTAATGAAAAACTGTTTTTT	CASSLRALTGVIATNEKLFF
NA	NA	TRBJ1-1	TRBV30	TGTGCCTGGGATGGGCGCATTGGTCTGAACACTGAAGCTTTCTTT	CAWDGRIGLNTEAFF